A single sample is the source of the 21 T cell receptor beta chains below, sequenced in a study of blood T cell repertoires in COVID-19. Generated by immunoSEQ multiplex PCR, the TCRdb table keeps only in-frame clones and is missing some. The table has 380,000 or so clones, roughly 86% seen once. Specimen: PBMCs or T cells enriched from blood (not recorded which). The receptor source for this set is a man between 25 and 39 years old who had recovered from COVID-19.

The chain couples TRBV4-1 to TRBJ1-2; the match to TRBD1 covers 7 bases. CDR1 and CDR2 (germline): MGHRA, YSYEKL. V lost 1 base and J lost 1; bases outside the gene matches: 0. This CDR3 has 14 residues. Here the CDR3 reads CASSQGTGNYGYTF. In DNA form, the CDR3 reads TGCGCCAGCAGCCAAGGGACAGGTAACTATGGCTACACCTTC.

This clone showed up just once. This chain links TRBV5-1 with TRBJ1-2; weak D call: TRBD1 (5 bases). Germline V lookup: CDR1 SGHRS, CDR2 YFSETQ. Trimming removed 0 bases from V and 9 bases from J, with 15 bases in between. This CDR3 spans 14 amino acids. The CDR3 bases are TGCGCCAGCAGCTTGGCCGCCCAGGGCCATAGCTACACCTTC. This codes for CASSLAAQGHSYTF.

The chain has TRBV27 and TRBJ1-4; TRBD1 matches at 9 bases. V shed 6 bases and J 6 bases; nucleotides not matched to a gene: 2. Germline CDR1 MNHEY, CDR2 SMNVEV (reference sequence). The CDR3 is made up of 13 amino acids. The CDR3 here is CASRRTGDEKLFF. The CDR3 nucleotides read TGTGCCAGCAGGCGGACAGGGGATGAAAAACTGTTTTTT.

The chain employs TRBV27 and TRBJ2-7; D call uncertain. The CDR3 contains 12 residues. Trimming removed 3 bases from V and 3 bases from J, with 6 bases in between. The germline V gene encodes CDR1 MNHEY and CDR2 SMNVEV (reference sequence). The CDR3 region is CASSFNLYEQYF. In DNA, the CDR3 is TGTGCCAGCAGTTTTAATCTCTACGAGCAGTACTTC.

CDR3 protein: CASSYSLAGGYNEQFF. As DNA, the CDR3 is TGTGCCAGCAGTTACTCCCTGGCGGGGGGTTACAATGAGCAGTTCTTC. J is TRBJ2-1 and V is TRBV6-2 or TRBV6-3; 8 bases are a match to TRBD2. The V segment lost 0 bases and the J segment 4 bases; nucleotides outside the gene matches: 5. The CDR3 extends over 16 amino acids. The V gene's germline CDR1 is MNHEY and CDR2 SVGEGT.

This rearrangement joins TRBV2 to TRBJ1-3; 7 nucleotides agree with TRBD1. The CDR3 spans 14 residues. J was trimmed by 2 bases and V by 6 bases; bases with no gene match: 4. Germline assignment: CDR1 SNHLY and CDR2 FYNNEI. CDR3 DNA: TGTGCCAGCAGCGTGACAGGGACTGGAAACACCATATATTTT. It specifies CASSVTGTGNTIYF.

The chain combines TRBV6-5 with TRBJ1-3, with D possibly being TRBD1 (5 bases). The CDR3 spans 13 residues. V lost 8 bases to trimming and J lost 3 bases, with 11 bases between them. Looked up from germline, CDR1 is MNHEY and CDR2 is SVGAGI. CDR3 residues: CASSEGFGNTIYF. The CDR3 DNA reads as TGTGCCAGCTCGGAGGGGTTTGGAAACACCATATATTTT.

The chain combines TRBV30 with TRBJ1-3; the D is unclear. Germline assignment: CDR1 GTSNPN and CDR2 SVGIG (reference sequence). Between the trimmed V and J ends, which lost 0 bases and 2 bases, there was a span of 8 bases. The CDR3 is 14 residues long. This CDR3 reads CAWSVSYPGNTIYF. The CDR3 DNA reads TGTGCCTGGAGTGTTTCCTATCCTGGAAACACCATATATTTT.

The CDR3 sequence is CANKGQGSTEAFF. As DNA, the CDR3 is TGTGCCAATAAGGGACAGGGGAGCACTGAAGCTTTCTTT. This chain joins TRBV6-6 and TRBJ1-1, with 10 bases that match TRBD1. Germline V gene data show CDR1 as MNHNY and CDR2 as SVGAGI (reference sequence). With V trimmed by 10 bases and J by 4 bases, 6 bases remained unmatched. The CDR3 runs 13 residues.

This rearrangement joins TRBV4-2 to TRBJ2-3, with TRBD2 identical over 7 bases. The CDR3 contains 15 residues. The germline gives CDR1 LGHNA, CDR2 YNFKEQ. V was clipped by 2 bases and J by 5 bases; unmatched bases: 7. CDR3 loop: CASSQSPGLQDTQYF. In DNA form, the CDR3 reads TGTGCCAGCAGCCAATCTCCGGGACTACAAGATACGCAGTATTTT.

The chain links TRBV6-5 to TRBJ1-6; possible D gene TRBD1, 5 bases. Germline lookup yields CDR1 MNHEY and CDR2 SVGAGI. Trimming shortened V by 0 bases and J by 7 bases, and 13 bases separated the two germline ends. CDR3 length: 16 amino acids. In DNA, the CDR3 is TGTGCCAGCAGTTACTCGATTGCAGGGTTAAATTCACCCCTCCACTTT. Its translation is CASSYSIAGLNSPLHF.

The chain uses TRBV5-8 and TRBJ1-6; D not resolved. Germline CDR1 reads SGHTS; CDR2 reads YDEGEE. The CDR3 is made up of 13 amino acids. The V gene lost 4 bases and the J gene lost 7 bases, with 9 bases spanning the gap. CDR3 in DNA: TGTGCCAGCAGCGGACTATGGAATTCACCCCTCCACTTT. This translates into CASSGLWNSPLHF.

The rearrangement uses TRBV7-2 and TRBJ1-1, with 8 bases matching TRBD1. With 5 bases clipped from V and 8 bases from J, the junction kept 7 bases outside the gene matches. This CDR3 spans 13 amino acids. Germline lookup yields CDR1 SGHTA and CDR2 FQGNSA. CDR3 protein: CASSPLDREEAFF. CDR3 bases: TGTGCCAGCAGCCCCCTGGACAGGGAGGAAGCTTTCTTT. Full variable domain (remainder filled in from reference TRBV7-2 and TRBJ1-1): GAGVSQSPSNKVTEKGKDVELRCDPISGHTALYWYRQSLGQGLEFLIYFQGNSAPDKSGLPSDRFSAERTGGSVSTLTIQRTQQEDSAVYLCASSPLDREEAFFGQGTRLTVV.

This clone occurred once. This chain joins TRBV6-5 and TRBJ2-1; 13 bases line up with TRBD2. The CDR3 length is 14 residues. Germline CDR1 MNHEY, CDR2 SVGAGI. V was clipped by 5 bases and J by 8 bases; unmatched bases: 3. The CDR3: CASSRLAGGYEQFF. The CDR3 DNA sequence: TGTGCCAGCAGTCGACTAGCGGGGGGTTATGAGCAGTTCTTC.

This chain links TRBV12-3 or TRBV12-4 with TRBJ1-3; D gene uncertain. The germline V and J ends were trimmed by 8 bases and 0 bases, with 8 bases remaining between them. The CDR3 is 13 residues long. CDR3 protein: CASERSSGNTIYF. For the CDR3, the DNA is TGTGCCAGCGAGCGAAGCTCTGGAAACACCATATATTTT.

CDR3: CASTSDRGDGYTF. In nucleotides, the CDR3 is TGTGCCAGCACCTCTGACAGGGGAGATGGCTACACCTTC. The chain is built from TRBV2 and TRBJ1-2; 8 nucleotides agree with TRBD1. The CDR3 has 13 residues. Looked up from germline, CDR1 is SNHLY and CDR2 is FYNNEI. V gave up 7 bases and J gave up 6 bases; unmatched junction bases: 7.

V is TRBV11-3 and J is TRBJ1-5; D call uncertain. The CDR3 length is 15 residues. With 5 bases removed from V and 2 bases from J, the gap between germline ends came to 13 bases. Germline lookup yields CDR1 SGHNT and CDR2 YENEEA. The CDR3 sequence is CASSGGIDGNQPQHF. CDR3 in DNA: TGTGCCAGCAGCGGAGGGATAGATGGCAATCAGCCCCAGCATTTT.

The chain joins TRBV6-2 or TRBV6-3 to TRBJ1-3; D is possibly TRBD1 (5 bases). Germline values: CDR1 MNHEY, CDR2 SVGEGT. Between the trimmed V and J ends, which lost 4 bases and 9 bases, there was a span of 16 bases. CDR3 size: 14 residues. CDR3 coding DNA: TGTGCCAGCAGTTCGGTCGGGACTCAAGTCACCATATATTTT. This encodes CASSSVGTQVTIYF.

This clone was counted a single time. CDR3: CASSGTGDVGYTF. In nucleotides, the CDR3 is TGTGCCAGCTCCGGGACAGGGGATGTTGGCTACACCTTC. J is TRBJ1-2 and V is TRBV9; the match to TRBD1 covers 10 bases. Germline lookup yields CDR1 SGDLS and CDR2 YYNGEE. The V gene end was trimmed by 7 bases and the J gene end by 7 bases; junction bases not matched to a gene: 7. The CDR3 runs 13 residues.

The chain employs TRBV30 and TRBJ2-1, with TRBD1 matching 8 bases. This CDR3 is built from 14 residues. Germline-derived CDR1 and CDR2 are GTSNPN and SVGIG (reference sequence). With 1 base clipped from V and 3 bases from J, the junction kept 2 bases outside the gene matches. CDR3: CAWSDRGIYNEQFF. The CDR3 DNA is TGTGCCTGGAGTGACAGGGGGATCTACAATGAGCAGTTCTTC.

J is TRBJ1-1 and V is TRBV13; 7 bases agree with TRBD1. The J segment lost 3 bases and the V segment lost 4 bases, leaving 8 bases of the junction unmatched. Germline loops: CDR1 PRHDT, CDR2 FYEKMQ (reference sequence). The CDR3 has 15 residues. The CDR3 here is CASSSAGGAYTEAFF. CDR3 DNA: TGTGCCAGCAGCTCCGCAGGGGGAGCTTACACTGAAGCTTTCTTT.